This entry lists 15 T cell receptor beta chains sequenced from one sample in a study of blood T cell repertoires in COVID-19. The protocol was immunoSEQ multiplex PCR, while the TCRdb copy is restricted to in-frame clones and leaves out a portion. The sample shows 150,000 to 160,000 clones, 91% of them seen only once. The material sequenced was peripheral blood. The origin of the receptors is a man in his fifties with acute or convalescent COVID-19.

Here the CDR3 reads CTSSLREGPAFRLEQFF. The CDR3 nucleotides are TGCACCAGCAGTCTACGGGAGGGTCCCGCCTTCCGTCTTGAGCAGTTCTTC. The V gene is TRBV1, the J gene TRBJ2-1; TRBD2, the D gene given by the table, was not confirmed from the DNA. TRBV1 counts as a pseudogene. This CDR3 region has 17 residues.

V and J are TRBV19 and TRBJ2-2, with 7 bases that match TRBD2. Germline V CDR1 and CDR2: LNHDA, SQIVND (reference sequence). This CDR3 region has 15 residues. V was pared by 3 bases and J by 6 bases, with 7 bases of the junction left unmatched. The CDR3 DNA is TGTGCCAGTAGTATTCCCCGGCGGGAGTCCGGGGAGCTGTTTTTT. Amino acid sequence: CASSIPRRESGELFF.

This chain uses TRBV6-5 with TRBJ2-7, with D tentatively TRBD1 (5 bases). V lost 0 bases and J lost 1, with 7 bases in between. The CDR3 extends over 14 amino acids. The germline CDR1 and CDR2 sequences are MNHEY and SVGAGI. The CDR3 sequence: CASSYSAGSYEQYV. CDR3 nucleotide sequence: TGTGCCAGCAGTTACTCGGCAGGGTCCTACGAGCAGTACGTC.

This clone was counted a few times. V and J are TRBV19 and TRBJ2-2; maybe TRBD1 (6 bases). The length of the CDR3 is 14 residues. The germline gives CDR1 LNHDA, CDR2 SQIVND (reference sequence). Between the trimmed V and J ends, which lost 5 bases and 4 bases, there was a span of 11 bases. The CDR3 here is CASSGWDTTGELFF. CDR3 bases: TGTGCCAGTAGTGGTTGGGACACCACCGGGGAGCTGTTTTTT.

In DNA, the CDR3 is TGTGCCATCACCAGGACAGCCCTGAACACTGAAGCTTTCTTT. As protein: CAITRTALNTEAFF. This chain links TRBV10-3 with TRBJ1-1; tentative D call: TRBD1 (6 bases). CDR1 and CDR2 from the germline V gene are ENHRY and SYGVKD. V gave up 7 bases and J gave up 0 bases, with 12 bases separating them. This CDR3 contains 14 residues.

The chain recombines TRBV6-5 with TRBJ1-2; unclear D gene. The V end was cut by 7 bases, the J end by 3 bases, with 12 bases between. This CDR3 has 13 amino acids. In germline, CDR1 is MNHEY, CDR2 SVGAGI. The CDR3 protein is CASNSGLDYGYTF. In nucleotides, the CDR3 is TGTGCCAGCAATTCAGGACTCGACTATGGCTACACCTTC.

CDR3 DNA: TGTGCCAGCAGCTTAAAAATCCCCAGTGCAGGGTCCACCTACGAGCAGTACTTC. It codes for CASSLKIPSAGSTYEQYF. The chain is built from TRBV7-6 and TRBJ2-7, with D possibly TRBD1 on 5 matching bases. The CDR3 length is 18 residues. Trimming cost V 2 bases and J 2 bases, with 22 bases left between them. Per the germline V gene, CDR1 is SGHVS and CDR2 is FNYEAQ. Together with reference TRBV7-6 and TRBJ2-7, the CDR3 gives the full variable domain: GAGVSQSPRYKVTKRGQDVALRCDPISGHVSLYWYRQALGQGPEFLTYFNYEAQQDKSGLPNDRFSAERPEGSISTLTIQRTEQRDSAMYRCASSLKIPSAGSTYEQYFGPGTRLTVT.

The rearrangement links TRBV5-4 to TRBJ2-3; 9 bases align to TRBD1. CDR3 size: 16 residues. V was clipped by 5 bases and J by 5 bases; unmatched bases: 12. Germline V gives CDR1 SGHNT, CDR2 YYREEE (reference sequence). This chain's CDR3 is CASSLEIGTGKDTQYF. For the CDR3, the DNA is TGTGCCAGCAGTTTAGAAATTGGGACAGGGAAAGATACGCAGTATTTT.

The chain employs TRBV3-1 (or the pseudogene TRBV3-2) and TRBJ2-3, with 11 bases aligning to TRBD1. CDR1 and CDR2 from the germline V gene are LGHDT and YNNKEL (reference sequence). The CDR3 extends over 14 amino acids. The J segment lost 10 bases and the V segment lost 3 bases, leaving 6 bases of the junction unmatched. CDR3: CASSQPGQGGPQYF. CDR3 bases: TGTGCCAGCAGCCAGCCGGGACAGGGGGGTCCGCAGTATTTT.

The CDR3 loop reads CASSDPRHTDITEAFF. Here the CDR3 DNA reads TGTGCCAGCAGTGATCCCCGACATACCGATATCACTGAAGCTTTCTTT. The chain couples TRBV6-1 to TRBJ1-1; D ambiguous. This CDR3 region has 16 residues. V was shortened by 3 bases and J by 4 bases, with 18 bases between the two germline ends. Germline V gives CDR1 MNHNS, CDR2 SASEGT.

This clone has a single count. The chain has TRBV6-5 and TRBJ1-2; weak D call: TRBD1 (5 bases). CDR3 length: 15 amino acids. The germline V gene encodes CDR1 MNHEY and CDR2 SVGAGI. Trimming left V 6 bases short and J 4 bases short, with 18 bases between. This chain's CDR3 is CASSSFPTEGYGYTF. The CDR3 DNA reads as TGTGCCAGCAGCTCTTTTCCGACAGAAGGCTATGGCTACACCTTC.

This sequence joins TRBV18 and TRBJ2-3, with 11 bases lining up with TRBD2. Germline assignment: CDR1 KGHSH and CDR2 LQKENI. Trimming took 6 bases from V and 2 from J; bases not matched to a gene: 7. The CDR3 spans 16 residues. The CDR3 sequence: CASSPLAGGTTDTQYF. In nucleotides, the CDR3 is TGTGCCAGCTCCCCCCTAGCGGGAGGTACCACAGATACGCAGTATTTT.

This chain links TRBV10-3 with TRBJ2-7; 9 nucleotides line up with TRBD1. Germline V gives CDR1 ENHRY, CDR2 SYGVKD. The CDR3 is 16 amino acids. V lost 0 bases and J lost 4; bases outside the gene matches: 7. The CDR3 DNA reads TGTGCCATCAGTGAGTCCGGGACAGGGTTATCATACGAGCAGTACTTC. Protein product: CAISESGTGLSYEQYF.

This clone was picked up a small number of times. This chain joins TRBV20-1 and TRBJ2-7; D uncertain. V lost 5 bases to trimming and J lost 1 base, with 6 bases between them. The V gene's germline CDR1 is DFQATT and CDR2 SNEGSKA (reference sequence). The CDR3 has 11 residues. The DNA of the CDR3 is TGCAGTGCTTCAGGATCCTACGAGCAGTACTTC. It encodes CSASGSYEQYF.

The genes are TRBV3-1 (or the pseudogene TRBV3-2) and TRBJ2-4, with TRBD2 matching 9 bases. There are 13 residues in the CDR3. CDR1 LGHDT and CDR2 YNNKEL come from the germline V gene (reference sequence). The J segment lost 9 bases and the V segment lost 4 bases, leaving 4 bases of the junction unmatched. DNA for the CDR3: TGTGCCAGCAGCCGCGGGAGGGATAGCATTCAGTACTTC. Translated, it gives CASSRGRDSIQYF.